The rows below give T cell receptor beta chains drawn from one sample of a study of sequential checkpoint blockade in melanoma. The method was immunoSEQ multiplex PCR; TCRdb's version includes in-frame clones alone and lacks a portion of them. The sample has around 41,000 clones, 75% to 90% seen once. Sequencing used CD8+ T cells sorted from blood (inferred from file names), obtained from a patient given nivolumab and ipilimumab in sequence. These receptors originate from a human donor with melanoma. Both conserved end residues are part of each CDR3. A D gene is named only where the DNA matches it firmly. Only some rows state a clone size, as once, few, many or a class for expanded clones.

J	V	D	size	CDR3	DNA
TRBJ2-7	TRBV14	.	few	CASSRASYEQYF	TGTGCCAGCAGCCGCGCATCCTACGAGCAGTACTTC
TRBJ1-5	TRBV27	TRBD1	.	CASSLRGLGSQPQHF	TGTGCCAGCAGCCTCAGGGGGCTGGGATCTCAGCCCCAGCATTTT
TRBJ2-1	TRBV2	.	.	CASRYGSGEQFF	TGTGCCAGCAGGTACGGTTCGGGGGAGCAGTTCTTC
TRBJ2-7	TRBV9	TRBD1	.	CASSVQRGTGKGYEQYF	TGTGCCAGCAGCGTCCAACGGGGGACAGGGAAAGGCTACGAGCAGTACTTC
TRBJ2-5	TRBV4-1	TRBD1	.	CASSQETGGQETQYF	TGCGCCAGCAGCCAAGAGACAGGGGGCCAAGAGACCCAGTACTTC
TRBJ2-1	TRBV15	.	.	CATSSMGAEGQFF	TGTGCCACCAGCTCCATGGGGGCCGAGGGGCAGTTCTTC
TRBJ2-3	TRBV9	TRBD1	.	CASSVRDRAPLDTQYF	TGTGCCAGCAGCGTACGGGACAGGGCCCCATTAGATACGCAGTATTTT
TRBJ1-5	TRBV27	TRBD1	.	CASSAGGYSNQPQHF	TGTGCCAGCAGTGCAGGGGGCTATAGCAATCAGCCCCAGCATTTT
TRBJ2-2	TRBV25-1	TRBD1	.	CASSEYLQGGGYTGELFF	TGTGCCAGCAGTGAATATCTACAGGGGGGTGGTTACACCGGGGAGCTGTTTTTT
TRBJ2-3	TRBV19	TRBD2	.	CASSIVSGLAGMDTQYF	TGTGCCAGTAGTATAGTATCAGGACTAGCGGGAATGGATACGCAGTATTTT
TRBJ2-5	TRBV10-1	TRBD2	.	CASSQKPGLAGTQYF	TGCGCCAGCAGCCAAAAGCCGGGACTAGCGGGGACCCAGTACTTC
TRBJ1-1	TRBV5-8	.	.	CASSPVVNTEAFF	TGTGCCAGCAGCCCCGTCGTAAACACTGAAGCTTTCTTT
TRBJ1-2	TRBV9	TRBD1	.	CASSVVDRGGEFYGYTF	TGTGCCAGCAGCGTAGTGGACAGGGGTGGTGAGTTCTATGGCTACACCTTC
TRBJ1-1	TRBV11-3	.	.	CASMTLNTEAFF	TGTGCCAGCATGACACTGAACACTGAAGCTTTCTTT
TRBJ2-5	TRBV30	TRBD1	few	CAWSVVSGTGPRTQYF	TGTGCCTGGAGTGTTGTTTCCGGGACAGGCCCGAGGACCCAGTACTTC
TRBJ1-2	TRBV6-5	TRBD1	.	CASSPSPTGNGGYTF	TGTGCCAGCAGTCCTAGCCCGACAGGGAATGGCGGCTACACCTTC
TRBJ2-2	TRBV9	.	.	CASSVELVGHTGELFF	TGTGCCAGCAGCGTAGAGCTGGTGGGCCACACCGGGGAGCTGTTTTTT
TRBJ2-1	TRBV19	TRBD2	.	CASSIAGGTYNEQFF	TGTGCCAGTAGTATAGCGGGGGGAACCTACAATGAGCAGTTCTTC
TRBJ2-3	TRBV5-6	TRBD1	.	CASSLVRDREADTQYF	TGTGCCAGCAGCTTGGTCCGGGACAGGGAGGCAGATACGCAGTATTTT
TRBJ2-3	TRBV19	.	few	CASSTLMNTDTQYF	TGTGCCAGTAGTACACTGATGAACACAGATACGCAGTATTTT
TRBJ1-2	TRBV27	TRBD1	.	CASSDRGLGYTF	TGTGCCAGCAGCGACAGGGGGCTTGGCTACACCTTC
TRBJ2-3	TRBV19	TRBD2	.	CASSIGAGDADTQYF	TGTGCCAGTAGTATAGGAGCGGGAGATGCGGATACGCAGTATTTT
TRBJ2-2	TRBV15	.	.	CATSREGIGELFF	TGTGCCACCAGCAGGGAGGGGATCGGGGAGCTGTTTTTT
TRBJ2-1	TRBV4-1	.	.	CASSLLENEQFF	TGCGCCAGCAGCCTTCTAGAAAATGAGCAGTTCTTC
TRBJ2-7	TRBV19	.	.	CASSHGRDWYEQYF	TGTGCCAGTAGTCATGGCAGGGATTGGTACGAGCAGTACTTC
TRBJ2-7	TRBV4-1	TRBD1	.	CASSQDGTGTPYEQYF	TGCGCCAGCAGCCAAGACGGGACAGGTACCCCCTACGAGCAGTACTTC
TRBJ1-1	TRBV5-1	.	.	CASSLAQGMNTEAFF	TGCGCCAGCAGCTTGGCTCAGGGGATGAACACTGAAGCTTTCTTT
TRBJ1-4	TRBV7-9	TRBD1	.	CASSSGQFGEKLFF	TGTGCCAGCAGCTCGGGACAGTTCGGGGAAAAACTGTTTTTT
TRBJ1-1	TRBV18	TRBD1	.	CASSPEGAGIMNTEAFF	TGTGCCAGCTCACCTGAGGGGGCAGGAATCATGAACACTGAAGCTTTCTTT